One and the same sample provided the 18 T cell receptor beta chains below, sequenced in a study of T cell changes during pregnancy in multiple sclerosis. The table came from immunoSEQ multiplex PCR; TCRdb's copy has only in-frame clones and leaves some out. Among roughly 53,000 clones listed, roughly 93% were seen once. The sequenced sample was CD4+ T cells from peripheral blood mononuclear cells, obtained in the second trimester of pregnancy. Receptors originate from a female donor in good health, enrolled as a control in a pregnancy study.

This sequence joins TRBV11-2 and TRBJ2-7; D might be TRBD2 (6 bases). The V end was cut by 6 bases, the J end by 5 bases, with 17 bases between. This CDR3 is 14 amino acids long. Germline lookup yields CDR1 SGHAT and CDR2 FQNNGV. The CDR3, as DNA: TGTGCCAGCAGTCCCCGCCCGGGGGTCGACGAGCAGTACTTC. Its translation: CASSPRPGVDEQYF.

The chain is built from TRBV27 and TRBJ2-2; TRBD2 agrees at 7 bases. Trimming took 6 bases from V and 5 from J; bases not matched to a gene: 6. The V gene's germline CDR1 is MNHEY and CDR2 SMNVEV (reference sequence). The CDR3 is 14 residues long. The CDR3 loop reads CASSQAGKTGELFF. The CDR3 DNA follows: TGTGCCAGCAGCCAAGCGGGGAAGACCGGGGAGCTGTTTTTT.

Judged by abundance, this clone is medium-sized. The V and J genes are TRBV27 and TRBJ1-6, with 8 bases identical to TRBD1. Germline V gene data show CDR1 as MNHEY and CDR2 as SMNVEV (reference sequence). This CDR3 has 16 amino acids. Trimming at V came to 1 base and at J to 9 bases, leaving 8 bases not matched to a gene. The CDR3 is CASSLFIGQGGSPLHF. The DNA of the CDR3 is TGTGCCAGCAGTTTATTTATTGGACAGGGAGGTTCACCCCTCCACTTT.

The rearrangement uses TRBV18 and TRBJ1-5, with D possibly TRBD1 on 5 matching bases. The germline V and J ends were trimmed by 3 bases and 2 bases, with 14 bases remaining between them. Germline V gene sequence: CDR1 KGHSH, CDR2 LQKENI. The CDR3 is made up of 16 amino acids. The CDR3 region has the DNA TGTGCCAGCTCACCGGGTCAGGGCGTAGGCAATCAGCCCCAGCATTTT. Encoded protein: CASSPGQGVGNQPQHF.

This clone has more than one count but fewer than ten. V and J are TRBV6-5 and TRBJ1-6, with 7 bases aligning to TRBD1. The V segment lost 6 bases and the J segment 6 bases; nucleotides outside the gene matches: 5. CDR3 length equals 14 residues. Germline lookup yields CDR1 MNHEY and CDR2 SVGAGI. The CDR3 sequence is CASRVNRGNSPLHF. The CDR3 nucleotides read TGTGCCAGCAGGGTAAACAGGGGTAATTCACCCCTCCACTTT.

The J gene is TRBJ1-1, the V gene TRBV30, with 9 bases aligning to TRBD1. The CDR3 spans 16 residues. Germline V gene lookup returns CDR1 GTSNPN and CDR2 SVGIG (reference sequence). Germline trimming cut 1 base from V and 5 bases from J; bases unmatched to any gene: 11. CDR3 DNA sequence: TGTGCCTGGAGTGGCAAGGAACAGGGGGCCGGAACTGAAGCTTTCTTT. Its protein is CAWSGKEQGAGTEAFF.

The chain combines TRBV2 with TRBJ1-1; D is ambiguous. Looked up from germline, CDR1 is SNHLY and CDR2 is FYNNEI. CDR3 length equals 14 residues. With 5 bases removed from V and 10 bases from J, the gap between germline ends came to 20 bases. The chain's CDR3 is CASSSSWAGYVAFF. The CDR3 nucleotides are TGTGCCAGCAGTTCTTCTTGGGCGGGGTATGTAGCTTTCTTT.

The CDR3 nucleotides are TGCGCCAGCAACCCAACAGGGGTGACTAATGAAAAACTGTTTTTT. Amino acids: CASNPTGVTNEKLFF. This chain connects TRBV4-3 to TRBJ1-4; 7 bases match TRBD1. The CDR3 is 15 residues long. Germline values: CDR1 LGHNA, CDR2 YSLEER. Trimming cost V 7 bases and J 2 bases; bases outside gene matches: 7.

This rearrangement joins TRBV2 to TRBJ1-5; no clear D. The V and J ends lost 6 bases and 9 bases respectively, with 9 bases between them. The germline CDR1 and CDR2 sequences are SNHLY and FYNNEI. The CDR3 length is 11 residues. The CDR3 protein is CASSGEGPQHF. For the CDR3, the DNA is TGTGCCAGCAGCGGGGAGGGGCCCCAGCATTTT.

This clone was counted a single time. The rearrangement links TRBV7-2 to TRBJ1-6; D gene unclear. The CDR3 spans 14 residues. Trimming pared 3 bases from V and 10 bases from J, leaving 13 bases between. Germline CDR1 and CDR2: SGHTA and FQGNSA. In DNA form, the CDR3 reads TGTGCCAGCAGCTTCCTGGAGGGTAGGTCACCCCTCCACTTT. This gives the protein CASSFLEGRSPLHF.

The chain couples TRBV25-1 to TRBJ2-2; D ambiguous. The CDR3 is 13 amino acids. Trimming stripped 3 bases from V and 4 bases from J, with 6 bases between. CDR1 MGHDK and CDR2 SYGVNS come from the germline V gene. CDR3 nucleotide sequence: TGTGCCAGCAGTGACCAGTTCACCGGGGAGCTGTTTTTT. Translation gives CASSDQFTGELFF.

The chain recombines TRBV19 with TRBJ2-5; 9 bases line up with TRBD1. After removal of 5 bases from V and 4 bases from J, the junction contained 8 bases not matched to a gene. Looked up from germline, CDR1 is LNHDA and CDR2 is SQIVND (reference sequence). This CDR3 contains 15 residues. CDR3 nucleotides: TGTGCCAGTAGTCCCGGGACAGGGTGGGGAGAGACCCAGTACTTC. Encoded protein: CASSPGTGWGETQYF.

The rearrangement links TRBV5-6 to TRBJ1-1; D is perhaps TRBD1 (5 bases). Trimming removed 1 base from V and 5 bases from J, with 12 bases in between. The germline V gene has CDR1 SGHDT and CDR2 YYEEEE. CDR3 length equals 14 residues. Here the CDR3 DNA reads TGTGCCAGCAGCTTGTGGCCGGGGGAGACTGAAGCTTTCTTT. The encoded protein is CASSLWPGETEAFF.

The genes are TRBV27 and TRBJ2-5; 10 bases are a match to TRBD1. With V trimmed by 5 bases and J by 5 bases, 5 bases remained unmatched. The CDR3 contains 14 residues. Per germline, CDR1 MNHEY and CDR2 SMNVEV (reference sequence). The CDR3 region is CASSQDRGTETQYF. CDR3 coding DNA: TGTGCCAGCAGTCAGGACAGGGGGACTGAGACCCAGTACTTC.

The chain combines TRBV4-3 with TRBJ2-3; TRBD2 might be the D (6 bases). Germline CDR1 reads LGHNA; CDR2 reads YSLEER. The V gene lost 3 bases and the J gene lost 2 bases, with 15 bases spanning the gap. The CDR3 totals 16 residues. CDR3 in DNA: TGCGCCAGCAGCCAGGGCGGGGCGGGGAACACAGATACGCAGTATTTT. It is translated as CASSQGGAGNTDTQYF.

This sequence joins TRBV7-2 and TRBJ2-3; 10 bases are shared with TRBD2. V lost 5 bases, J lost 1 base, and 3 bases stayed unmatched. CDR1 and CDR2 from the germline V gene are SGHTA and FQGNSA. The CDR3 is made up of 15 amino acids. The CDR3 spells CASSPLAGGTDTQYF. The CDR3 DNA reads TGTGCCAGCAGCCCTCTAGCGGGGGGCACAGATACGCAGTATTTT.

The rearrangement links TRBV15 to TRBJ1-2; possible D gene TRBD1, 5 bases. The germline gives CDR1 LNHNV, CDR2 YYDKDF (reference sequence). Trimming pared 3 bases from V and 4 bases from J, leaving 12 bases between. This CDR3 has 14 amino acids. CDR3 residues: CATSSGGGIYGYTF. The CDR3 DNA reads TGTGCCACCAGCAGCGGGGGGGGGATCTATGGCTACACCTTC. Drawing the rest from reference TRBV15 and TRBJ1-2, the complete variable domain is DAMVIQNPRYQVTQFGKPVTLSCSQTLNHNVMYWYQQKSSQAPKLLFHYYDKDFNNEADTPDNFQSRRPNTSFCFLDIRSPGLGDTAMYLCATSSGGGIYGYTFGSGTRLTVV.

The CDR3 loop is CASSSTRGTEAFF. The DNA of the CDR3 is TGTGCCAGCTCATCCACGAGAGGAACTGAAGCTTTCTTT. The chain uses TRBV2 and TRBJ1-1, with D unclear. The CDR3 spans 13 residues. Germline CDR1 is SNHLY and CDR2 is FYNNEI. Trimming removed 8 bases from V and 5 bases from J, with 15 bases in between. Full variable domain (remainder filled in from reference TRBV2 and TRBJ1-1): EPEVTQTPSHQVTQMGQEVILRCVPISNHLYFYWYRQILGQKVEFLVSFYNNEISEKSEIFDDQFSVERPDGSNFTLKIRSTKLEDSAMYFCASSSTRGTEAFFGQGTRLTVV.